The T cell receptor beta chain under discussion was sequenced for a study of PD-L1 blockade in urothelial cancer. J was trimmed by 5 bases and V by 0 bases; bases with no gene match: 4. CDR3 length: 16 residues. Germline V CDR1 and CDR2: SGHKS, YYEKEE (reference sequence). Worth noting for this clone: Its specificity is unknown.

The method was immunoSEQ multiplex PCR; TCRdb's version includes in-frame clones alone and lacks a portion of them. The profile covers tens of thousands of clones, with roughly 90% appearing a single time and 10% to 12% taken by the ten largest. General study results and limits: Prediction of better survival came from below-median pretreatment blood TCR clonality.

Noted time point: peripheral blood 6 weeks after treatment start. This chain joins TRBV5-5 and TRBJ2-5, with 13 bases identical to TRBD2. The TCR sequence derives from a man in his 60s with urothelial cancer. Specimen: PBMCs, collected around atezolizumab (anti-PD-L1) treatment. CDR3 DNA: TGTGCCAGCAGCTTGGCCAGGACTAGCGGGGGTGAGACCCAGTACTTC. Amino acids: CASSLARTSGGETQYF.